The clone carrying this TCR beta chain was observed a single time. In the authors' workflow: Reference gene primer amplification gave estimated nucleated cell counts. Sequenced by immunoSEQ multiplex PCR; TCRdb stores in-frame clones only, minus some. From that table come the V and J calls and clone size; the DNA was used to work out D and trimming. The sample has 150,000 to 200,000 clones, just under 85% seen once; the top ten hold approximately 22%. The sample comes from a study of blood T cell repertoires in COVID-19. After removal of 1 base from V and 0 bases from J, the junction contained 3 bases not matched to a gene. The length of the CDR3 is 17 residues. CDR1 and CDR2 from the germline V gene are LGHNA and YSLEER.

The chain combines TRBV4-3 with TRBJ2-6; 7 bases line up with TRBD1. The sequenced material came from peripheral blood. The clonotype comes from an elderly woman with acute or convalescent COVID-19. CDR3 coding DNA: TGCGCCAGCAGCCAAGGGGGGACAGCCTCTGGGGCCAACGTCCTGACTTTC. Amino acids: CASSQGGTASGANVLTF.